This T cell receptor beta chain was sequenced during a study of T cells in Graves' hyperthyroidism and ophthalmopathy. Study findings and constraints: Appearing also in blood were most of the thyroid clonotypes expanded above 0.001.

This clonotype appeared many times. Its target is not known. RNA transcripts provided the source from which TCR beta CDR3 regions were amplified. HTBI primers were the set used in a first-round RT-PCR of the TCR CDR3. One entry per CDR3 protein, called by TCRdb with MiXCR from the multiplex PCR reads. The sample consists of around 610,000 distinct CDR3 sequences, around 15% of them appearing once. This TCR was recovered from a woman aged 40-49 years with Graves' ophthalmopathy. Material for sequencing was blood.

The CDR3 bases are TGTGCCAGCAGCTCAGACCAGTACAATGAGCAGTTCTTC. Protein product: CASSSDQYNEQFF. V and J are TRBV28 and TRBJ2-1; D gene ambiguous. CDR1 is MDHEN, CDR2 SYDVKM, per germline. Trimming shortened V by 6 bases and J by 4 bases, and 10 bases separated the two germline ends. CDR3 length: 13 amino acids.